Shown below are 27 T cell receptor beta chains from a single sample sequenced in a study of blood T cells in healthy people across ages. A sample-barcoded 5' primer and a J-beta primer mix were used in a second PCR of roughly 7 to 12 cycles. TCRdb recomputed calls from the 5' RACE reads with MiXCR, one row per CDR3 protein. The sample has fewer than 2 million distinct CDR3 sequences, around 42% seen once. The sequenced material came from blood. Source of these receptors: a human donor in good health.

This clonotype has a handful of counts. V gene TRBV2 combines with J gene TRBJ2-7; possibly TRBD2 for D (6 bases). CDR1 is SNHLY, CDR2 FYNNEI, per germline. This CDR3 has 15 residues. V was cut by 3 bases and J by 3 bases, with 15 bases left in between. The CDR3 spells CASSEFSGGGYEQYF. DNA of the CDR3: TGTGCCAGCAGTGAGTTTTCCGGGGGAGGCTACGAGCAGTACTTC.

The rearrangement links TRBV28 to TRBJ2-7; the D gene could be TRBD1 or TRBD2 (6 bases each). The CDR3 has 18 amino acids. Germline CDR1 and CDR2: MDHEN and SYDVKM. The V gene lost 6 bases and the J gene lost 2 bases, with 26 bases spanning the gap. The CDR3 nucleotides are TGTGCCAGCAGACCTACCCGGGGGCCGGGTGTGGTTACCTACGAGCAGTACTTC. It specifies CASRPTRGPGVVTYEQYF.

The chain combines TRBV7-2 with TRBJ2-3, with D unresolved. The CDR3 runs to 14 residues. The V end was cut by 1 base, the J end by 5 bases, with 10 bases between. Germline V lookup: CDR1 SGHTA, CDR2 FQGNSA. CDR3 nucleotide sequence: TGTGCCAGCAGCTTAGGTGGTAGGGTAGATACGCAGTATTTT. This gives the protein CASSLGGRVDTQYF.

This chain links TRBV7-2 with TRBJ1-4; D remains unclear. V shed 3 bases and J shed 11 bases, with 19 bases lying between them. This CDR3 has 15 amino acids. Per the germline V gene, CDR1 is SGHTA and CDR2 is FQGNSA. The CDR3 DNA sequence: TGTGCCAGCAGCTTGAACCTGGGTTGGGAGCCTAAACTGTTTTTT. As protein: CASSLNLGWEPKLFF.

The V call is TRBV28, the J call TRBJ2-1; D gene unclear. This CDR3 has 15 residues. V dropped 4 bases and J dropped 3 bases, with 13 bases sitting between them. From germline, CDR1 is MDHEN and CDR2 SYDVKM. The CDR3 sequence: CASSSQVKVYNEQFF. The CDR3 DNA follows: TGTGCCAGCAGTTCCCAGGTAAAAGTCTACAATGAGCAGTTCTTC.

This clonotype was counted between two and nine times. V is TRBV7-9 and J is TRBJ2-7; D gene ambiguous. In germline, CDR1 is SEHNR, CDR2 FQNEAQ (reference sequence). CDR3 length equals 12 residues. Trimming removed 3 bases at V and 2 bases at J, with 5 bases between. The CDR3 sequence is CASSFKAYEQYF. CDR3 in DNA: TGTGCCAGCAGCTTCAAGGCCTACGAGCAGTACTTC.

The chain recombines TRBV2 with TRBJ1-1, with D maybe TRBD1 (5 bases). CDR1 SNHLY and CDR2 FYNNEI come from the germline V gene. V lost 8 bases and J 2 bases, leaving 15 bases between the germline ends. The CDR3 length is 14 residues. DNA for the CDR3: TGTGCCAGCCAGGGTTCTCCCCTAAACACTGAAGCTTTCTTT. This gives the protein CASQGSPLNTEAFF.

This clonotype was counted only a few times. The J gene is TRBJ1-5, the V gene TRBV29-1; D perhaps matches TRBD1 (6 bases). Trimming took off 4 bases at V and 7 bases at J, with 11 bases between the two ends. This CDR3 has 12 amino acids. CDR1 is SQVTM and CDR2 is ANQGSEA in the germline V gene. The CDR3 DNA sequence: TGCAGCGTTGTAAGGGGGGGACAGCCCCAGCATTTT. It yields the protein CSVVRGGQPQHF.

This rearrangement joins TRBV20-1 to TRBJ2-5, with TRBD1 identical over 7 bases. The closer fit of TRBJ2-7 to the DNA end suggests the J call may be wrong. Germline V gene sequence: CDR1 DFQATT, CDR2 SNEGSKA (reference sequence). CDR3 size: 12 residues. CDR3 nucleotides: TGCAGTGCTAGGACAGGGTTCGACGAGCAGTACTTC. Its protein product is CSARTGFDEQYF.

This clonotype was observed a few times. The rearrangement joins TRBV6-5 to TRBJ2-1, with 9 bases identical to TRBD1. From germline, CDR1 is MNHEY and CDR2 SVGAGI. CDR3 length equals 15 residues. V dropped 5 bases and J dropped 5; count of bases not matched to a gene: 7. In DNA form, the CDR3 reads TGTGCCAGCAGTCTAGGGACAGGGACCCACAATGAGCAGTTCTTC. Amino acids: CASSLGTGTHNEQFF.

The chain joins TRBV7-9 to TRBJ2-2; either TRBD1 or TRBD2 may supply D (5 bases each). Trimming took 6 bases from V and 4 from J, leaving 18 bases between them. Germline V gene lookup returns CDR1 SEHNR and CDR2 FQNEAQ (reference sequence). The CDR3 has 16 amino acids. The DNA for the CDR3 is TGTGCCAGCAGGTCCAAAGATGGGGGAGTCACCGGGGAGCTGTTTTTT. Translating gives CASRSKDGGVTGELFF.

V and J are TRBV20-1 and TRBJ1-1, with D maybe TRBD1 (5 bases). The length of the CDR3 is 14 residues. Germline V gene lookup returns CDR1 DFQATT and CDR2 SNEGSKA (reference sequence). Trimming shortened V by 1 base and J by 6 bases, and 15 bases separated the two germline ends. The CDR3 loop reads CSARGGGVIAEAFF. For the CDR3, the DNA is TGCAGTGCTAGAGGTGGGGGGGTGATCGCTGAAGCTTTCTTT.

This clonotype was observed a handful of times. The chain employs TRBV6-5 and TRBJ2-7; D may be TRBD1 or TRBD2 (5 bases each). CDR3 length equals 16 residues. CDR1 is MNHEY and CDR2 is SVGAGI in the germline V gene. V gave up 0 bases and J gave up 2 bases, with 14 bases separating them. The CDR3 sequence is CASSYSMGRRTYEQYF. The CDR3 DNA reads as TGTGCCAGCAGTTACTCGATGGGACGGAGAACCTACGAGCAGTACTTC.

This clonotype was detected only a few times. V and J are TRBV6-6 and TRBJ2-7; D unclear. V was cut by 6 bases and J by 7 bases, with 16 bases left in between. Germline V gene data show CDR1 as MNHNY and CDR2 as SVGAGI (reference sequence). This CDR3 has 13 residues. Here the CDR3 DNA reads TGTGCCAGCAGGTTTACTTGGGGTTGGGAGCAGTACTTC. Its translation is CASRFTWGWEQYF.

This clonotype was detected a few times. This chain uses TRBV4-1 with TRBJ2-4, with a possible D match to TRBD1 (6 bases). The DNA end is a closer match to TRBJ2-7, so the J assignment may be wrong. This CDR3 is built from 15 residues. Germline V lookup: CDR1 MGHRA, CDR2 YSYEKL. CDR3 residues: CASSQEPGQKGEQYF. CDR3 DNA: TGCGCCAGCAGCCAAGAACCGGGACAAAAGGGCGAGCAGTACTTC.

V gene TRBV11-3 combines with J gene TRBJ1-2, with a possible D match to TRBD1 (6 bases). Trimming removed 3 bases from V and 7 bases from J, with 15 bases in between. The germline V gene has CDR1 SGHNT and CDR2 YENEEA. The CDR3 consists of 14 residues. The CDR3 loop is CASSLRGGAGGYTF. The CDR3 coding sequence is TGTGCCAGCAGCTTGCGCGGGGGCGCCGGTGGCTACACCTTC.

There are a few counts of this clonotype. The genes are TRBV7-2 and TRBJ2-1; D is undetermined. Germline loops: CDR1 SGHTA, CDR2 FQGNSA. The CDR3 spans 14 residues. Trimming shortened V by 2 bases and J by 2 bases, and 7 bases separated the two germline ends. The CDR3 nucleotides are TGTGCCAGCAGCTTAATTAGAACCTACAATGAGCAGTTCTTC. Translating it yields CASSLIRTYNEQFF.

This clonotype has more than one count but fewer than ten. The rearrangement uses TRBV6-2 or TRBV6-3 and TRBJ2-7, with TRBD1 as a possible D gene (6 bases). The ends were cut back, 0 bases at V and 4 bases at J, with 13 bases in the middle. CDR3 length: 15 amino acids. CDR1 and CDR2 from the germline V gene are MNHEY and SVGEGT. CDR3 protein: CASSYSSGDGYEQYF. CDR3 coding DNA: TGTGCCAGCAGTTACTCGTCAGGGGACGGTTACGAGCAGTACTTC.

The chain employs TRBV6-5 and TRBJ1-2; D gene ambiguous. Germline V gene sequence: CDR1 MNHEY, CDR2 SVGAGI. Trimming pared 4 bases from V and 4 bases from J, leaving 13 bases between. The CDR3 is 14 residues long. This CDR3 reads CASSSPGSTYGYTF. The CDR3 coding sequence is TGTGCCAGCAGTTCCCCGGGCAGTACCTATGGCTACACCTTC.

This chain links TRBV21-1 with TRBJ1-5; whether TRBD1, the table's D call, matches the DNA was not checked. TRBV21-1 is described as a pseudogene. This CDR3 contains 22 residues. In nucleotides, the CDR3 is TGTGCCAGCAGCGACCTTCCCGGACGCCTGAGGGGATATAGTTATAGCAATCAGCCCCAGCATTTT. Its translation: CASSDLPGRLRGYSYSNQPQHF.

V and J are TRBV20-1 and TRBJ2-3; possibly TRBD1 or TRBD2 for D (6 bases each). The V and J ends lost 6 bases and 2 bases respectively, with 21 bases between them. The CDR3 spans 16 residues. Germline-derived CDR1 and CDR2 are DFQATT and SNEGSKA (reference sequence). CDR3 nucleotide sequence: TGCAGTGCCCAATCGTTGAGTGGGGGGCTCACAGATACGCAGTATTTT. This translates into CSAQSLSGGLTDTQYF.

The CDR3 sequence: CASRTISGIQYF. The CDR3 DNA follows: TGTGCCAGCAGGACCATCTCGGGGATCCAGTACTTC. J is TRBJ2-5 and V is TRBV2; D is possibly TRBD2 (5 bases). V lost 6 bases and J lost 10, with 15 bases in between. This CDR3 has 12 amino acids. Germline CDR1 reads SNHLY; CDR2 reads FYNNEI.

This clonotype was counted at least ten times. This chain uses TRBV28 with TRBJ2-1; 10 bases line up with TRBD2. Germline V gene lookup returns CDR1 MDHEN and CDR2 SYDVKM. This CDR3 spans 16 amino acids. J gave up 6 bases and V 4 bases, and 9 bases lay outside the gene matches. In nucleotides, the CDR3 is TGTGCCAGCAGTTCCTTAGCGGGGGGCGTAATCAATGAGCAGTTCTTC. This sequence encodes CASSSLAGGVINEQFF.

CDR3 residues: CAISEVWAPKEEYF. CDR3 nucleotide sequence: TGTGCCATCAGTGAGGTCTGGGCCCCGAAAGAGGAGTACTTC. This sequence joins TRBV10-3 and TRBJ2-7; D remains unclear. Between the trimmed V and J ends, which lost 2 bases and 11 bases, there was a span of 19 bases. The germline CDR1 and CDR2 sequences are ENHRY and SYGVKD. This CDR3 spans 14 amino acids.

With regard to this clonotype: The germline gene is not matched at one end of the junction; a read error may be the cause. The chain combines TRBV11-2 with TRBJ1-4; 10 bases match TRBD1. The CDR3 covers 14 residues. Looked up from germline, CDR1 is SGHAT and CDR2 is FQNNGV. CDR3 region: CASSRQGAGEKRFF. CDR3 coding DNA: TGTGCCAGCAGCCGACAGGGGGCGGGTGAAAAACGGTTTTTT.

This rearrangement joins TRBV2 to TRBJ1-2, with D perhaps matching TRBD1 (5 bases). Deletions cut 9 bases from V and 7 bases from J, with 15 bases between. Looked up from germline, CDR1 is SNHLY and CDR2 is FYNNEI. CDR3 size: 12 residues. The CDR3 here is CARQDQAGGYTF. For the CDR3, the DNA is TGTGCCAGACAGGACCAGGCAGGTGGCTACACCTTC.

There are a few counts of this clonotype. The chain employs TRBV5-1 and TRBJ2-1, with D possibly being TRBD1 or TRBD2 (6 bases each). Trimming shortened V by 3 bases and J by 5 bases, and 18 bases separated the two germline ends. Germline values: CDR1 SGHRS, CDR2 YFSETQ. This CDR3 has 16 amino acids. The CDR3 protein is CASSSYEGGSDNEQFF. The CDR3, as DNA: TGCGCCAGCAGCTCCTACGAGGGGGGATCAGACAATGAGCAGTTCTTC.